This T cell receptor (beta chain) derives from a study of cytomegalovirus exposure and HLA in healthy donors. Both 60 Vbeta primers and 13 Jbeta primers went into the PCR. The method was immunoSEQ multiplex PCR; TCRdb's version includes in-frame clones alone and lacks a portion of them. Here the sample spans 120,000 to 150,000 clones, approximately 82% being singletons. Whole-study results and caveats: Sequences of the TCR beta chain were said to predict the HLA-A and HLA-B alleles of most subjects accurately.

The CDR3 totals 13 residues. CDR1 is SQVTM and CDR2 is ANQGSEA in the germline V gene. V lost 7 bases and J lost 4, with 14 bases in between. A remark on this clone: No antigen is known for it.

The sequenced material came from PBMCs. This chain links TRBV29-1 with TRBJ2-1, with a tentative D call TRBD2 (7 bases). This sequence originates from a man aged 18-30 years in good health and CMV-seropositive. Here the CDR3 reads CSGGGSPYNEQFF. CDR3 DNA sequence: TGCAGCGGGGGGGGCTCCCCATACAATGAGCAGTTCTTC.